One sample yielded the 15 T cell receptor beta chains listed below, sequenced in a study of vaccination and CD4 T cells after COVID-19 (dated by TCRdb to between 2020 and 2023). Their target antigens are unknown. The treatment or condition label for this specimen denotes: roughly nine-day PBMC culture with coronavirus spike peptide pools or control peptides (ViraFEST assay). CD4+ T cells from unexposed donors were collected before the COVID-19 pandemic (2011-2018). To prepare the library, PCR was applied. Sequencer: Illumina iSeq 100. At the Johns Hopkins FTIC core, DNA from the cultured CD4+ T cells underwent TCR sequencing with the Oncomine TCR Beta short-read assay. In-frame beta chains were kept once TCRdb had trimmed the public reads at Q25 with fastp and called clones with MiXCR. Records with the same CDR3 protein are collapsed into one entry carrying the most frequent genes and DNA. The sample table records 7,000 or so distinct CDR3 sequences; around 33% of these occur just once. 24% of the sample is held by the ten biggest clonotypes.

The sample consisted of CD4+ T cells from blood, cultured in vitro. These receptors were taken from a human donor in good health.

The chain is built from TRBV6-4 and TRBJ1-1, with 9 bases that match TRBD1. V was clipped by 6 bases and J by 4 bases; unmatched bases: 9. The CDR3 consists of 15 residues. CDR1 MRHNA and CDR2 SNTAGT come from the germline V gene. The CDR3 loop is CASRPTGTGLTEAFF. In DNA form, the CDR3 reads TGTGCCAGCAGACCCACCGGGACAGGGCTCACTGAAGCTTTCTTT.

This sequence joins TRBV20-1 and TRBJ1-1; no reliable D call. Germline V CDR1 and CDR2: DFQATT, SNEGSKA (reference sequence). With 5 bases removed from V and 3 bases from J, the gap between germline ends came to 10 bases. This CDR3 contains 12 residues. CDR3 in DNA: TGCAGTGCTCCCGCGTGGTACACTGAAGCTTTCTTT. Amino acids: CSAPAWYTEAFF.

The rearrangement joins TRBV20-1 to TRBJ1-2; 8 positions match TRBD1. The CDR3 extends over 15 amino acids. Looked up from germline, CDR1 is DFQATT and CDR2 is SNEGSKA (reference sequence). The junction had 6 bases not matched to a gene; V was cut back by 2 bases and J by 1 base. CDR3 DNA: TGCAGTGCTAGATACGGACAGGGCGGTAACTATGGCTACACCTTC. Its protein product is CSARYGQGGNYGYTF.

The genes are TRBV7-9 and TRBJ2-7; D ambiguous. Germline values: CDR1 SEHNR, CDR2 FQNEAQ (reference sequence). V lost 6 bases, J lost 9 bases, and 15 bases lay in between. This CDR3 region has 12 residues. The CDR3, as DNA: TGTGCCAGCAGTCGGACGGCTTTTGCGCAGTACTTC. As protein: CASSRTAFAQYF.

This clonotype showed up just a few times. The V gene is TRBV19, the J gene TRBJ2-7; D gene ambiguous. There are 13 residues in the CDR3. Germline lookup yields CDR1 LNHDA and CDR2 SQIVND (reference sequence). Trimming stripped 5 bases from V and 4 bases from J, with 12 bases between. The CDR3 nucleotides read TGTGCCAGTAGTGGGTTACAGCCTTACGAGCAGTACTTC. It translates to CASSGLQPYEQYF.

As regards this clonotype: A read error may produce the germline difference seen at one junction end. The rearrangement links TRBV9 to TRBJ2-5; D gene ambiguous. Looked up from germline, CDR1 is SGDLS and CDR2 is YYNGEE. CDR3 length: 14 residues. The chain's CDR3 is CTSSAPGYQETQYF. The DNA of the CDR3 is TGTACCAGCAGCGCGCCGGGCTACCAAGAGACCCAGTACTTC.

The chain is built from TRBV18 and TRBJ2-3, with unresolved D. From germline, CDR1 is KGHSH and CDR2 LQKENI. V was shortened by 4 bases and J by 5 bases, with 16 bases between the two germline ends. The length of the CDR3 is 15 residues. The DNA for the CDR3 is TGTGCCAGCTCACAACGGGCGCGGTTGGGAGATACGCAGTATTTT. Its protein product is CASSQRARLGDTQYF.

The sample holds a few counts of this clonotype. The V call is TRBV7-2, the J call TRBJ2-5; tentatively, D is TRBD2 (6 bases). V was cut by 4 bases and J by 0 bases, with 15 bases left in between. Germline V gives CDR1 SGHTA, CDR2 FQGNSA. The CDR3 is 16 amino acids. DNA of the CDR3: TGTGCCAGCAGCTCATACGGGACTCAGTACCAAGAGACCCAGTACTTC. It encodes CASSSYGTQYQETQYF.

This clonotype was recorded a few times. The V gene is TRBV27, the J gene TRBJ2-2; 9 bases are shared with TRBD1. Germline assignment: CDR1 MNHEY and CDR2 SMNVEV (reference sequence). CDR3 size: 14 residues. J lost 5 bases, V lost 6 bases, and 4 bases had no gene match. CDR3 sequence (DNA): TGTGCCAGCAGCCCGGGACAGGGAACCGGGGAGCTGTTTTTT. It is translated as CASSPGQGTGELFF.

This clonotype was detected a few times. The rearrangement joins TRBV19 to TRBJ1-2, with D unclear. Germline V gene lookup returns CDR1 LNHDA and CDR2 SQIVND (reference sequence). Trimming cost V 8 bases and J 1 base, with 17 bases left between them. The CDR3 is made up of 15 amino acids. The CDR3 protein is CASERFSGINYGYTF. In DNA form, the CDR3 reads TGTGCCAGTGAGCGTTTCTCAGGAATTAACTATGGCTACACCTTC.

The chain is built from TRBV6-4 and TRBJ2-1; 9 bases align to TRBD2. CDR1 is MRHNA, CDR2 SNTAGT, per germline. V was pared by 2 bases and J by 6 bases, with 5 bases of the junction left unmatched. The CDR3 has 15 amino acids. CDR3 coding DNA: TGTGCCAGCAGTGACCGCGGGGGGGATACCAATGAGCAGTTCTTC. Translated: CASSDRGGDTNEQFF.

The gene calls are TRBV19 and TRBJ1-1; a possible D gene is TRBD1 (5 bases). The CDR3 has 13 residues. The ends were cut back, 5 bases at V and 3 bases at J, with 10 bases in the middle. Germline loops: CDR1 LNHDA, CDR2 SQIVND (reference sequence). This chain's CDR3 is CASSHQGDTEAFF. In DNA, the CDR3 is TGTGCCAGTAGTCATCAGGGCGACACTGAAGCTTTCTTT.

This clonotype was picked up a small number of times. The J gene is TRBJ2-7, the V gene TRBV5-1; 11 bases line up with TRBD1. After removal of 6 bases from V and 6 bases from J, the junction contained 8 bases not matched to a gene. Germline CDR1 SGHRS, CDR2 YFSETQ. The CDR3 is made up of 14 amino acids. For the CDR3, the DNA is TGCGCCAGCACCGAACTTGGGACAGGGGGCGAGCAGTACTTC. Its protein is CASTELGTGGEQYF.

This clonotype was counted a few times. The chain combines TRBV20-1 with TRBJ2-7; TRBD2 aligns across 11 bases. CDR3 length equals 14 residues. CDR1 DFQATT and CDR2 SNEGSKA come from the germline V gene (reference sequence). The ends lost 4 bases at V and 2 bases at J; junction bases unmatched: 4. The CDR3: CSAITLAGAYEQYF. CDR3 DNA: TGCAGTGCTATAACACTAGCGGGGGCCTACGAGCAGTACTTC.

The J gene is TRBJ2-5, the V gene TRBV7-6; D not resolved. In germline, CDR1 is SGHVS, CDR2 FNYEAQ. Trimming stripped 2 bases from V and 7 bases from J, with 14 bases between. The CDR3 loop spans 14 amino acids. CDR3 sequence: CASSLSTLSGTQYF. The CDR3 nucleotides read TGTGCCAGCAGCTTAAGCACACTATCAGGGACCCAGTACTTC.